This TCR beta chain was recovered during a study of blood T cell repertoires in COVID-19. Background on the study: T cells, B-cell-depleted T cells, or PBMCs supplied cDNA or gDNA.

Methods used by the authors: Estimation of nucleated cell counts relied on the amplification of reference gene primers. Only in-frame clones appear in the TCRdb table, and some are missing; sequencing was by immunoSEQ multiplex PCR. V and J calls and clone size come straight from that table; D and trimming were deduced from the DNA. The sample lists about 150,000 clones, 83% occurring once. The clonotype comes from a woman aged 55-70 years with COVID-19, enrolled during active disease. The sample consisted of peripheral blood.

The CDR3 DNA reads as TGCAGCGCTTCCGGGAGGGCCGAGCAGTACTTC. Translated: CSASGRAEQYF. The chain joins TRBV29-1 to TRBJ2-7; 8 bases align to TRBD2. Germline loops: CDR1 SQVTM, CDR2 ANQGSEA. Trimming removed 7 bases from V and 6 bases from J; junction bases left unmatched: 5. The length of the CDR3 is 11 residues.